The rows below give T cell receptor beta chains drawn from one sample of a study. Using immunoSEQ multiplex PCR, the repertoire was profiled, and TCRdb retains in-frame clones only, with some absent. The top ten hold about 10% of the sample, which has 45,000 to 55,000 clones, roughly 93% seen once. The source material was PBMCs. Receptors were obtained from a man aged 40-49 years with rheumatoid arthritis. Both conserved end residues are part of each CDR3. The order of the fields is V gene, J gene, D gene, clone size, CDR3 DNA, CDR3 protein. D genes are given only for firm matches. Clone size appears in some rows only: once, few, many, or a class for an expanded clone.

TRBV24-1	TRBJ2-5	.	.	TGTGCCACCAGTGAGCCTGGGGCCCAAGAGACCCAGTACTTC	CATSEPGAQETQYF
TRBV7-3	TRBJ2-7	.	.	TGTGCCAGCAGCTTAAACAGGGCAAACGAGCAGTACTTC	CASSLNRANEQYF
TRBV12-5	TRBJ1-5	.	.	TGTGCTAGTGGTTTGGCCTTCCCGGGCGGGGCTAGCAATCAGCCCCAGCATTTT	CASGLAFPGGASNQPQHF
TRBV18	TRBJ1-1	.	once	TGTGCCAGCTCATCCGGACAGAACACTGAAGCTTTCTTT	CASSSGQNTEAFF
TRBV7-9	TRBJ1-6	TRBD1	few	TGTGCCAGCAGCCCTCTGACAGGGTTAAATCATTCACCCCTCCACTTT	CASSPLTGLNHSPLHF
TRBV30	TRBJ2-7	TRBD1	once	TGTGCCTGGAGTGTGAGGACAGGGAATTCCGAGCAGTACTTC	CAWSVRTGNSEQYF
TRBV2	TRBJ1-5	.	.	TGTGCCAGCAGTGCCCCGGGAAGGGGGTATCAGCCCCAGCATTTT	CASSAPGRGYQPQHF
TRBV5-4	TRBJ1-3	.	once	TGTGCCAGCAGCGCTAACTCTGGAAACACCATATATTTT	CASSANSGNTIYF
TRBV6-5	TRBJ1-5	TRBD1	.	TGTGCCAGCAGTTACGGCAGGGGGGTCCAGCCCCAGCATTTT	CASSYGRGVQPQHF
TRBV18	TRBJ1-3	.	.	TGTGCCAGCTCACCAAGGGGAAACACCATATATTTT	CASSPRGNTIYF
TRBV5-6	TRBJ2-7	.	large	TGTGCCAGCAGCCTATCCTCCTACGAGCAGTACTTC	CASSLSSYEQYF
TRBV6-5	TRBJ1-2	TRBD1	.	TGTGCCAGCAGCCCACAGGGGGCGGATAACTATGGCTACACCTTC	CASSPQGADNYGYTF
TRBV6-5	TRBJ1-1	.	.	TGTGCCAGCAGTTACTCCCGGACAGCTGAAGCTTTCTTT	CASSYSRTAEAFF
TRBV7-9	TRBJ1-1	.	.	TGTGCCAGCAGCTTAGGTGCCCCCACTGAAGCTTTCTTT	CASSLGAPTEAFF
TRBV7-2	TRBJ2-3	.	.	TGTGCCAGCCGACCCCAGGGAAGCACAGATACGCAGTATTTT	CASRPQGSTDTQYF
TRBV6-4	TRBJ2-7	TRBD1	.	TGTGCCAGCAGTGACTTAACCGGGACAGAGTTTTCCTACGAGCAGTACTTC	CASSDLTGTEFSYEQYF
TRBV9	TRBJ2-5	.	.	TGTGCCAGCAGCGTAGCTGCTAGTAAAGAGACCCAGTACTTC	CASSVAASKETQYF
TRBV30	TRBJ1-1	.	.	TGTGCCTGGAGTAGCTCTCTACAAATCGCCACTGAAGCTTTCTTT	CAWSSSLQIATEAFF
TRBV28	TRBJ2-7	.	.	TGTGCCAGCAGTCGACCCGGGACATCCTACGAGCAGTACTTC	CASSRPGTSYEQYF
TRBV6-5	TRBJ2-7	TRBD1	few	TGTGCCAGCAGAGGACAGGGCCTTTCCTACGAGCAGTACTTC	CASRGQGLSYEQYF
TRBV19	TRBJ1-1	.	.	TGTGCCAGTAGGAGGGTAGGGGACACTGAAGCTTTCTTT	CASRRVGDTEAFF
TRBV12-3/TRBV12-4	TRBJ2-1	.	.	TGTGCCAGCAGACTGGGATACAATGAGCAGTTCTTC	CASRLGYNEQFF
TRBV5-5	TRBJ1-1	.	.	TGTGCCAGCAGCGTCCCTTTAAGCACTGAAGCTTTCTTT	CASSVPLSTEAFF
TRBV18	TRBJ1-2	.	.	TGTGCCAGCTCACCACGGGAACAGGTCAAGAACTATGGCTACACCTTC	CASSPREQVKNYGYTF
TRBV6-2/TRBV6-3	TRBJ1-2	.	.	TGTGCCAGCAGCTGGGACTCCTATGGCTACACCTTC	CASSWDSYGYTF
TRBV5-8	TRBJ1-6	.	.	TGTGCCAGCAGCTTGGATACAGGTTGGTCCTATAATTCACCCCTCCACTTT	CASSLDTGWSYNSPLHF
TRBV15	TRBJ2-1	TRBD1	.	TGTGCCACCAGGCACGGACAGGGGGCGAATCATAATGAGCAGTTCTTC	CATRHGQGANHNEQFF
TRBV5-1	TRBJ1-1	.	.	TGCGCCAGCAGTCTTAACGGACAGCCTCGCACTGAAGCTTTCTTT	CASSLNGQPRTEAFF
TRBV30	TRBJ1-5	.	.	TGTGCCTGGGCCACGAATAGCAATCAGCCCCAGCATTTT	CAWATNSNQPQHF
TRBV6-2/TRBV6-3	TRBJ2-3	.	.	TGTGCCAGCAGTTACCGGACCTTTTTAACTAGCACAGATACGCAGTATTTT	CASSYRTFLTSTDTQYF
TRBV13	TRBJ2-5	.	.	TGTGCCAGCAGCTTATGGGACTCCGGGGAGACCCAGTACTTC	CASSLWDSGETQYF
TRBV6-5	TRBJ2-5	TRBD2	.	TGTGCCAGCAGTTCGGGGAGGGACCAAGAGACCCAGTACTTC	CASSSGRDQETQYF
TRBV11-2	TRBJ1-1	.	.	TGTGCCAGCAGCTTTTCCCAGGGGAGCACTGAAGCTTTCTTT	CASSFSQGSTEAFF
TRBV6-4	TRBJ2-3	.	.	TGTGCCAGCAGTGATTCCCCCGACACAGATACGCAGTATTTT	CASSDSPDTDTQYF
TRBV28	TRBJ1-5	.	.	TGTGCCAGCAGTTTAATAGGGGCACGGAATCAGCCCCAGCATTTT	CASSLIGARNQPQHF
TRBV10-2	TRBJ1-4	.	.	TGCGCCAGCAGTCCCCTCGGGGGGAGTGATGAAAAACTGTTTTTT	CASSPLGGSDEKLFF
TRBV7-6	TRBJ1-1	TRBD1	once	TGTGCCAGCAGCTTTGCCGGGACAGCCTACACTGAAGCTTTCTTT	CASSFAGTAYTEAFF
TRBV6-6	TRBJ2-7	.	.	TGTGCCAGCACAAATCCTAGCTTCCGGCTCTACGAGCAGTACTTC	CASTNPSFRLYEQYF
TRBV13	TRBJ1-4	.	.	TGTGCCAGCAGCTTAGGGGACACGGCGGTGGAAAAACTGTTTTTT	CASSLGDTAVEKLFF
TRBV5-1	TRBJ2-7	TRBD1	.	TGCGCCAGCAGCCCGGGACAGGGGTCCTACGAGCAGTACTTC	CASSPGQGSYEQYF
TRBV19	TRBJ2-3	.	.	TGTGCCAGTAGTATTCGGCCGATGGTGGGGGGTAGGACAGATACGCAGTATTTT	CASSIRPMVGGRTDTQYF
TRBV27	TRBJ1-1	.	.	TGTGCCAGCAGTTTTTGGGGGAACACTGAAGCTTTCTTT	CASSFWGNTEAFF
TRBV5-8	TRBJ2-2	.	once	TGTGCCAGCCCATTGGAAGGGAGAAGGGGCACCGGGGAGCTGTTTTTT	CASPLEGRRGTGELFF
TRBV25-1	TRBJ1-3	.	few	TGTGCCAGCAGTGTTCGGAGCTCTGGAAACACCATATATTTT	CASSVRSSGNTIYF
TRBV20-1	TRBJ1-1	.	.	TGCAGTGCTGGCCAAAGGGTTATGGCTTTCTTT	CSAGQRVMAFF
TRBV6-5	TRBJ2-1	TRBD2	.	TGTGCCAGCAGTCCGACTAGCGGGAGCAACAATGAGCAGTTCTTC	CASSPTSGSNNEQFF
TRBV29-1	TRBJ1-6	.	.	TGCAGCGTGAGGACGGGGAATTCACCCCTCCACTTT	CSVRTGNSPLHF
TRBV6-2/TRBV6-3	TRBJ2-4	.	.	TGTGCCAGCAGTTGGTACGGGACAGCCAAAAACATTCAGTACTTC	CASSWYGTAKNIQYF
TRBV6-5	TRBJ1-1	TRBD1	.	TGTGCCAGCAGTTACTCGACAGGGGTAACTGAAGCTTTCTTT	CASSYSTGVTEAFF
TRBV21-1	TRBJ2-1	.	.	TGTGCCAGCCTCCGGACAGGGAGGGACAAAAATGAGCAGTTCTTC	CASLRTGRDKNEQFF
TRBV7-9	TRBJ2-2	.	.	TGTGCCAGCAGCGTCAGAAACACCGGGGAGCTGTTTTTT	CASSVRNTGELFF
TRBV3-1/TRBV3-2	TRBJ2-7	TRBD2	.	TGTGCCAGCAGCCAAGAGCCTAGCGGGAGGAAGAGCTCCTACGAGCAGTACTTC	CASSQEPSGRKSSYEQYF
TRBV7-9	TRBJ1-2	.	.	TGTGCCAGCAGCTTAGATGCAGGGTCAGATGGCTACACCTTC	CASSLDAGSDGYTF
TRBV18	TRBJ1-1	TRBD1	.	TGTGCCAGCTTATTACAGGGGCCGAATCGGGCGGAAGCTTTCTTT	CASLLQGPNRAEAFF
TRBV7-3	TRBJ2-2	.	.	TGTGCCAGCAGCCACCACCTAACGACCGGGGAGCTGTTTTTT	CASSHHLTTGELFF
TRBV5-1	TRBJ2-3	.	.	TGCGCCAGCAGTTCGCAGGACACAGATACGCAGTATTTT	CASSSQDTDTQYF
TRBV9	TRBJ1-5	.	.	TGTGCCAGCACCAAATCGGACAGTAGCAATCAGCCCCAGCATTTT	CASTKSDSSNQPQHF
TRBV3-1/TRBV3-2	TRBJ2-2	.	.	TGTGCCAGCAGCCAACGAGAAAACAGGGACACCGGGGAGCTGTTTTTT	CASSQRENRDTGELFF
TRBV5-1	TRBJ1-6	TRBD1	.	TGCGCCAGCAGCTTGGATCTACAGGGGGCCGCCCCGAATTCACCCCTCCACTTT	CASSLDLQGAAPNSPLHF